This entry lists 23 T cell receptor beta chains sequenced from one sample in a study of CD8 T cells in Susac syndrome. RNA totalling about 0.5 to 1 ug underwent reverse transcription with random hexamers. TCRdb recomputed calls from the immunoSEQ multiplex PCR reads with MiXCR, one row per CDR3 protein. The data show roughly 67,000 distinct CDR3 sequences, about 95% seen once. Sequenced sample: CD8+ T cells from PBMCs. Receptors originate from a human donor with multiple sclerosis.

The chain couples TRBV12-3 or TRBV12-4 to TRBJ1-2; D call uncertain. There are 11 residues in the CDR3. V lost 5 bases and J 3 bases, leaving 4 bases between the germline ends. CDR3 amino acids: CASSDHYGYTF. The CDR3 nucleotides are TGTGCCAGCAGTGACCACTATGGCTACACCTTC.

The chain combines TRBV29-1 with TRBJ1-2, with D maybe TRBD1 (5 bases). There are 13 residues in the CDR3. Germline-derived CDR1 and CDR2 are SQVTM and ANQGSEA. V shed 6 bases and J shed 1 base, with 12 bases lying between them. CDR3 nucleotide sequence: TGCAGCGTGGCCGGGACCGATAACTATGGCTACACCTTC. Translating gives CSVAGTDNYGYTF.

This chain joins TRBV13 and TRBJ1-1, with 9 bases lining up with TRBD1. The CDR3 sequence is 15 residues long. Germline CDR1 PRHDT, CDR2 FYEKMQ (reference sequence). V lost 4 bases and J lost 0; bases outside the gene matches: 3. CDR3 residues: CASSSGTGMNTEAFF. In DNA form, the CDR3 reads TGTGCCAGCAGCTCGGGGACAGGGATGAACACTGAAGCTTTCTTT. The whole variable domain, filled in from reference TRBV13 and TRBJ1-1, reads AAGVIQSPRHLIKEKRETATLKCYPIPRHDTVYWYQQGPGQDPQFLISFYEKMQSDKGSIPDRFSAQQFSDYHSELNMSSLELGDSALYFCASSSGTGMNTEAFFGQGTRLTVV.

The gene calls are TRBV14 and TRBJ2-1; 7 nucleotides line up with TRBD2. The germline V gene has CDR1 SGHDN and CDR2 FVKESK. The CDR3 runs to 14 residues. Losses at the gene ends were 1 base for V and 7 bases for J; bases not matched to a gene: 4. The CDR3, as DNA: TGTGCCAGCAGCCAAGTGGGGGGAGGGAATGAGCAGTTCTTC. This translates into CASSQVGGGNEQFF.

This clonotype has a single count. The chain links TRBV19 to TRBJ1-1; 7 positions match TRBD1. V was pared by 9 bases and J by 6 bases, with 13 bases of the junction left unmatched. Germline CDR1 reads LNHDA; CDR2 reads SQIVND (reference sequence). The CDR3 totals 14 residues. The CDR3 reads CASNARDSTPEAFF. CDR3 nucleotide sequence: TGTGCCAGCAATGCCCGGGACAGTACACCTGAAGCTTTCTTT.

V usage is TRBV4-3 and J usage is TRBJ2-7; tentative D call: TRBD2 (6 bases). The CDR3 totals 16 residues. Deletions cut 0 bases from V and 2 bases from J, with 14 bases between. The germline gives CDR1 LGHNA, CDR2 YSLEER. The CDR3 nucleotides read TGCGCCAGCAGCCAAGACGGCGGGACCAATCCCTACGAGCAGTACTTC. Translating gives CASSQDGGTNPYEQYF.

This chain joins TRBV6-2 or TRBV6-3 and TRBJ2-5; D gene uncertain. From germline, CDR1 is MNHEY and CDR2 SVGEGT. V was trimmed by 0 bases and J by 5 bases, leaving 16 bases between them. This CDR3 is built from 16 residues. The CDR3 is CASSYSEEKGEETQYF. CDR3 nucleotides: TGTGCCAGCAGTTACTCCGAGGAAAAGGGCGAGGAGACCCAGTACTTC.

The chain is built from TRBV7-2 and TRBJ1-4, with TRBD1 identical over 7 bases. Trimming took 4 bases from V and 8 from J; bases not matched to a gene: 7. The CDR3 extends over 14 amino acids. CDR1 is SGHTA and CDR2 is FQGNSA in the germline V gene. The CDR3 sequence is CASSSGTVGEKLFF. CDR3 coding DNA: TGTGCCAGCAGCTCCGGGACAGTCGGGGAAAAACTGTTTTTT.

This rearrangement joins TRBV12-3 or TRBV12-4 to TRBJ1-2, with 7 bases aligning to TRBD1. The CDR3 is 16 amino acids. With 5 bases clipped from V and 4 bases from J, the junction kept 13 bases outside the gene matches. The DNA of the CDR3 is TGTGCCAGCAGTCAGCCCGGACAGGCCCTCCGCTATGGCTACACCTTC. Translation gives CASSQPGQALRYGYTF.

The rearrangement links TRBV7-9 to TRBJ2-7; 7 bases are a match to TRBD1. Germline CDR1 SEHNR, CDR2 FQNEAQ (reference sequence). V gave up 10 bases and J gave up 5 bases; unmatched junction bases: 11. The length of the CDR3 is 13 residues. CDR3 sequence reads: CAIFTGDGDEQYF. The DNA for the CDR3 is TGTGCCATCTTCACAGGGGATGGCGACGAGCAGTACTTC.

V usage is TRBV2 and J usage is TRBJ2-3; no firm D call. The CDR3 is made up of 11 amino acids. Germline V lookup: CDR1 SNHLY, CDR2 FYNNEI. V lost 1 base, J lost 6 bases, and 2 bases lay in between. The CDR3 bases are TGTGCCAGCAGTGAAGGGGATACGCAGTATTTT. Amino acid sequence: CASSEGDTQYF.

J is TRBJ2-7 and V is TRBV5-1, with D tentatively TRBD1 or TRBD2 (6 bases each). This CDR3 spans 12 amino acids. The V gene's germline CDR1 is SGHRS and CDR2 YFSETQ. The V end was cut by 3 bases, the J end by 5 bases, with 9 bases between. The CDR3 bases are TGCGCCAGCAGCTGGGGGGCGGACGAGCAGTACTTC. Protein: CASSWGADEQYF. The whole variable domain, remainder taken from reference TRBV5-1 and TRBJ2-7, is KAGVTQTPRYLIKTRGQQVTLSCSPISGHRSVSWYQQTPGQGLQFLFEYFSETQRNKGNFPGRFSGRQFSNSRSEMNVSTLELGDSALYLCASSWGADEQYFGPGTRLTVT.

The chain combines TRBV7-9 with TRBJ2-7; a weak D match, TRBD1 (8 bases). V was clipped by 10 bases and J by 7 bases, with 17 bases between them. Per the germline V gene, CDR1 is SEHNR and CDR2 is FQNEAQ (reference sequence). This CDR3 has 12 residues. As DNA, the CDR3 is TGTGCCATTACAGGGGGGGATAGAGAGCAGTACTTC. It specifies CAITGGDREQYF. Full variable domain (remainder filled in from reference TRBV7-9 and TRBJ2-7): DTGVSQNPRHKITKRGQNVTFRCDPISEHNRLYWYRQTLGQGPEFLTYFQNEAQLEKSRLLSDRFSAERPKGSFSTLEIQRTEQGDSAMYLCAITGGDREQYFGPGTRLTVT.

The chain carries TRBV13 and TRBJ2-3, with 13 bases aligning to TRBD2. The CDR3 covers 18 residues. Unmatched junction bases numbered 11, after V lost 5 bases and J lost 3 bases. CDR1 and CDR2 from the germline V gene are PRHDT and FYEKMQ (reference sequence). The CDR3 DNA is TGTGCCAGCAGCCCCGGGACTAGCGGGGACGATGGGACAGATACGCAGTATTTT. Translated: CASSPGTSGDDGTDTQYF.

This chain connects TRBV7-9 to TRBJ2-1, with 8 bases that match TRBD2. The CDR3 totals 16 residues. Germline V gene data show CDR1 as SEHNR and CDR2 as FQNEAQ (reference sequence). The J segment lost 9 bases and the V segment lost 5 bases, leaving 15 bases of the junction unmatched. In nucleotides, the CDR3 is TGTGCCAGCAGCCCACCCTACCCGGGAGGGGATGTTGAGCAGTTCTTC. As protein: CASSPPYPGGDVEQFF.

The chain joins TRBV4-2 to TRBJ2-1, with D possibly being TRBD1 or TRBD2 (5 bases each). The CDR3 extends over 15 amino acids. V was shortened by 0 bases and J by 6 bases, with 12 bases between the two germline ends. Germline CDR1 LGHNA, CDR2 YNFKEQ. The CDR3 DNA reads TGTGCCAGCAGCCAAGAGTATGGGACCCTCAATGAGCAGTTCTTC. It specifies CASSQEYGTLNEQFF.

The chain is built from TRBV21-1 and TRBJ1-4. TRBV21-1 is labeled a pseudogene. The CDR3 loop spans 14 amino acids. In DNA, the CDR3 is TGTGCCAGCAGCGACCGGACGTGGTTTGAAAAACTGTTTTTT. Its translation: CASSDRTWFEKLFF.

This clonotype was seen a single time. This chain joins TRBV19 and TRBJ2-7, with a tentative D call TRBD2 (7 bases). This CDR3 region has 14 residues. Germline V gene sequence: CDR1 LNHDA, CDR2 SQIVND (reference sequence). V was shortened by 5 bases and J by 2 bases, with 13 bases between the two germline ends. The CDR3 spells CASSPTGTTYEQYF. The CDR3 bases are TGTGCCAGTAGTCCTACAGGGACTACCTACGAGCAGTACTTC. The variable domain in full, with the rest retrieved from reference TRBV19 and TRBJ2-7, is DGGITQSPKYLFRKEGQNVTLSCEQNLNHDAMYWYRQDPGQGLRLIYYSQIVNDFQKGDIAEGYSVSREKKESFPLTVTSAQKNPTAFYLCASSPTGTTYEQYFGPGTRLTVT.

In its sample, this clonotype was seen once. The V and J genes are TRBV6-6 and TRBJ2-1; D is possibly TRBD2 (5 bases). CDR1 is MNHNY, CDR2 SVGAGI, per germline (reference sequence). This CDR3 region has 14 residues. V was cut by 5 bases and J by 3 bases, with 11 bases left in between. CDR3 DNA: TGTGCCAGCAGTCGTGGACTGGGCTACAATGAGCAGTTCTTC. This gives the protein CASSRGLGYNEQFF.

The chain employs TRBV6-2 or TRBV6-3 and TRBJ2-1, with 7 positions matching TRBD2. Germline-derived CDR1 and CDR2 are MNHEY and SVGEGT. The V and J ends lost 6 bases and 5 bases, in that order; junction bases with no gene match: 10. This CDR3 spans 15 amino acids. The CDR3 DNA is TGTGCCAGCAGCCCCGGAATAGGGAGGGACAATGAGCAGTTCTTC. It encodes CASSPGIGRDNEQFF.

The CDR3 reads CSARAGTSSYEQYF. DNA for the CDR3: TGCAGTGCTAGAGCAGGGACTAGCTCCTACGAGCAGTACTTC. The V gene is TRBV20-1, the J gene TRBJ2-7; TRBD2 matches 8 bases. The CDR3 contains 14 residues. From germline, CDR1 is DFQATT and CDR2 SNEGSKA (reference sequence). The V segment lost 1 base and the J segment 0 bases; nucleotides outside the gene matches: 2.

The rearrangement links TRBV25-1 to TRBJ2-6, with TRBD1 as a possible D gene (5 bases). CDR3 length: 16 residues. The V and J ends lost 5 bases and 0 bases respectively, with 11 bases between them. From germline, CDR1 is MGHDK and CDR2 SYGVNS. The CDR3 region is CASSYTGPSGANVLTF. In nucleotides, the CDR3 is TGTGCCAGCAGTTACACAGGACCCTCTGGGGCCAACGTCCTGACTTTC.

This sequence joins TRBV12-3 or TRBV12-4 and TRBJ1-1; D gene ambiguous. The CDR3 consists of 11 residues. V lost 6 bases and J lost 7, with 9 bases in between. In nucleotides, the CDR3 is TGTGCCAGCAGGCTCGGAGGTGAAGCTTTCTTT. This translates into CASRLGGEAFF.